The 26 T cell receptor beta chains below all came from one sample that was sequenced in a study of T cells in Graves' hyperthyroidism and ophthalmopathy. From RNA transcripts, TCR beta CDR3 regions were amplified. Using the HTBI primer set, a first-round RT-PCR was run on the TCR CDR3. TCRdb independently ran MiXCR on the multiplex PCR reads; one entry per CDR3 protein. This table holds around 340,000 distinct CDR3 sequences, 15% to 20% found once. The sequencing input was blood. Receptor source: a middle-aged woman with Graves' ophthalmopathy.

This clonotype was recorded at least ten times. The CDR3 region has the DNA TGCGCCAGCAGCATGGGGACTAGCTCCGTTACCACCGGGGAGCTGTTTTTT. Its translation: CASSMGTSSVTTGELFF. The chain couples TRBV5-1 to TRBJ2-2; 9 nucleotides agree with TRBD2. The CDR3 consists of 17 residues. The germline V gene encodes CDR1 SGHRS and CDR2 YFSETQ. The V and J ends lost 4 bases and 4 bases, in that order; junction bases with no gene match: 11.

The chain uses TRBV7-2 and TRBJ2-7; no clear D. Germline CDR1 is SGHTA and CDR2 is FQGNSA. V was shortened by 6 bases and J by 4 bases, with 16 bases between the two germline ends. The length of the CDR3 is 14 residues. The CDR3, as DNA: TGTGCCAGCAGTTTTGGGCCCGTTGGGTACGAGCAGTACTTC. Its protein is CASSFGPVGYEQYF. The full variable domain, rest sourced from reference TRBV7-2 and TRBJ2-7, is GAGVSQSPSNKVTEKGKDVELRCDPISGHTALYWYRQSLGQGLEFLIYFQGNSAPDKSGLPSDRFSAERTGGSVSTLTIQRTQQEDSAVYLCASSFGPVGYEQYFGPGTRLTVT.

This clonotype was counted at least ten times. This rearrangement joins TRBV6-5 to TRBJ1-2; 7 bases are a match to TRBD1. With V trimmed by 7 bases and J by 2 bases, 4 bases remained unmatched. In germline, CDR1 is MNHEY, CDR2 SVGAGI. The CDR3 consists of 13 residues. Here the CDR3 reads CASNRGLNYGYTF. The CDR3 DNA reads TGTGCCAGCAACAGGGGCTTGAACTATGGCTACACCTTC.

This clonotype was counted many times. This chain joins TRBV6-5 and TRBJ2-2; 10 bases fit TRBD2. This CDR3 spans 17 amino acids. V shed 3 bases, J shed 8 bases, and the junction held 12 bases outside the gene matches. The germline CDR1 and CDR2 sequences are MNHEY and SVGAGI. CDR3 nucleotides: TGTGCCAGCAGTTATTATAGCGGGAGGCGTTCCCCGGGGGAGCTGTTTTTT. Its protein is CASSYYSGRRSPGELFF.

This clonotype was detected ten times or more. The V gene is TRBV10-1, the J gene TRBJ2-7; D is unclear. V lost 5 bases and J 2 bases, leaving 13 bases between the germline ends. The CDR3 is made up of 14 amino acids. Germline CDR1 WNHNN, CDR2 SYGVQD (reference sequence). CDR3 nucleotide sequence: TGCGCCAGCAGTCCCTGGACGCGCACCTACGAGCAGTACTTC. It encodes CASSPWTRTYEQYF.

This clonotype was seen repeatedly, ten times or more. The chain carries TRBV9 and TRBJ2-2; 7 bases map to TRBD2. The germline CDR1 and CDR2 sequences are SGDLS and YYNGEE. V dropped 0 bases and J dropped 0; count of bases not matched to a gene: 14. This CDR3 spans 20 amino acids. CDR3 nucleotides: TGTGCCAGCAGCGTAGCTACCCCCAAACTAGCGCTCCCGAACACCGGGGAGCTGTTTTTT. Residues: CASSVATPKLALPNTGELFF.

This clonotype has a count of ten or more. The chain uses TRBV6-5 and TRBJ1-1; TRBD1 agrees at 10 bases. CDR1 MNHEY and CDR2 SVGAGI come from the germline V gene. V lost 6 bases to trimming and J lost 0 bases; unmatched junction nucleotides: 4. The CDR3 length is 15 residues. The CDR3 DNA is TGTGCCAGCAGATTGACAGGGGGCGTGAACACTGAAGCTTTCTTT. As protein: CASRLTGGVNTEAFF.

The CDR3 here is CASRSQAGAGNTIYF. CDR3 in DNA: TGTGCCAGCCGATCCCAGGCCGGGGCTGGAAACACCATATATTTT. The chain employs TRBV6-1 and TRBJ1-3, with D unresolved. CDR3 length equals 15 residues. The germline gives CDR1 MNHNS, CDR2 SASEGT. V lost 8 bases and J lost 2, with 16 bases in between.

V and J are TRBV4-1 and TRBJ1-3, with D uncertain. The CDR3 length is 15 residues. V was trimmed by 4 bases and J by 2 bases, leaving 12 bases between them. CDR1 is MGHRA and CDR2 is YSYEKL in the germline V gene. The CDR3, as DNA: TGCGCCAGCAGCCGACTTACTGTGGCTGGAAACACCATATATTTT. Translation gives CASSRLTVAGNTIYF.

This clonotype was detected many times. CDR3 sequence: CASSTPWGKLFF. The CDR3 nucleotides read TGTGCCAGCTCGACCCCTTGGGGGAAACTGTTTTTT. The chain employs TRBV7-2 and TRBJ1-4; D is possibly TRBD1 (5 bases). CDR3 length equals 12 residues. The germline V gene encodes CDR1 SGHTA and CDR2 FQGNSA. V lost 8 bases and J lost 11, with 15 bases in between.

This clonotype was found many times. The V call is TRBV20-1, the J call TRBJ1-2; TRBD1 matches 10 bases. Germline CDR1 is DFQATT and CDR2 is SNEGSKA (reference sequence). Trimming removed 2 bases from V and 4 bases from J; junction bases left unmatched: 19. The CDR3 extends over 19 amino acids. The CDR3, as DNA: TGCAGTGCTAGACCGCTCTTGGGGGACAGGGGACCCTCCGGCTATGGCTACACCTTC. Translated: CSARPLLGDRGPSGYGYTF.

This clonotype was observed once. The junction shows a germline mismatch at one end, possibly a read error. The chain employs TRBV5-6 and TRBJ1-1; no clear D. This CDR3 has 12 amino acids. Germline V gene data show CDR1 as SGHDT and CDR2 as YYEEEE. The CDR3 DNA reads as TGTGCCAGCAGCGGTGGAAACACTGAAGCTTTATTT. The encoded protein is CASSGGNTEALF. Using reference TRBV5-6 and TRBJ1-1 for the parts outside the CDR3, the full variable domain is DAGVTQSPTHLIKTRGQQVTLRCSPKSGHDTVSWYQQALGQGPQFIFQYYEEEERQRGNFPDRFSGHQFPNYSSELNVNALLLGDSALYLCASSGGNTEALFGQGTRLTVV.

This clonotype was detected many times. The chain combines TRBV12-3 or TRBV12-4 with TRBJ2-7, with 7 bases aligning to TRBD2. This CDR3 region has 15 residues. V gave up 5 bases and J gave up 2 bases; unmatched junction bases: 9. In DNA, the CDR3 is TGTGCCAGCAGTCACCGGGGGGAAGTCACCTACGAGCAGTACTTC. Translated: CASSHRGEVTYEQYF.

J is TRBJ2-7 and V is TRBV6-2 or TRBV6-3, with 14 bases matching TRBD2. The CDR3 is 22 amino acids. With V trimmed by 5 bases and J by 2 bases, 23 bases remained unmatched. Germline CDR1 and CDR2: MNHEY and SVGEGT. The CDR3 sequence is CASSPGGLAGESSPMGPYEQYF. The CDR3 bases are TGTGCCAGCAGTCCCGGGGGACTAGCGGGAGAGAGCTCCCCAATGGGCCCCTACGAGCAGTACTTC.

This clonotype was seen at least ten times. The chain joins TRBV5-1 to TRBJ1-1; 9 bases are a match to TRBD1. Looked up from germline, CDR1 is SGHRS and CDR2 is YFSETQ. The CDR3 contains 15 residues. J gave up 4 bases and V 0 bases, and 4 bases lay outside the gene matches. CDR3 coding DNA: TGCGCCAGCAGCTTGGAACAGGGGGCGACCACTGAAGCTTTCTTT. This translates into CASSLEQGATTEAFF.

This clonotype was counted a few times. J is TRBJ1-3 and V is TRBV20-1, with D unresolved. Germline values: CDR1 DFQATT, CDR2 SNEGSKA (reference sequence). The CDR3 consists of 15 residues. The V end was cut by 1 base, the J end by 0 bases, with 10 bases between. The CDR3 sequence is CSARAGSSSGNTIYF. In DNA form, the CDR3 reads TGCAGTGCTAGAGCGGGCTCTAGCTCTGGAAACACCATATATTTT.

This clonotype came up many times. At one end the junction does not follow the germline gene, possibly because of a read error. The CDR3 region is CASSGRGRGNERYF. The CDR3 region has the DNA TGTGCCAGCAGCGGTAGGGGCAGGGGGAACGAGCGGTACTTC. This chain uses TRBV9 with TRBJ2-7; 7 nucleotides align to TRBD1. Germline CDR1 is SGDLS and CDR2 is YYNGEE. The CDR3 consists of 14 residues. Combining the CDR3 with reference TRBV9 and TRBJ2-7 gives the whole variable domain DSGVTQTPKHLITATGQRVTLRCSPRSGDLSVYWYQQSLDQGLQFLIQYYNGEERAKGNILERFSAQQFPDLHSELNLSSLELGDSALYFCASSGRGRGNERYFGPGTRLTVT.

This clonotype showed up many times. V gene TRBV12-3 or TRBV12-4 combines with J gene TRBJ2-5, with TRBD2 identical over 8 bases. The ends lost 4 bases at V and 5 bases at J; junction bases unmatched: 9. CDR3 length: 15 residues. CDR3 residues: CASSSTRGGRETQYF. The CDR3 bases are TGTGCCAGCAGTTCTACCCGGGGGGGCCGGGAGACCCAGTACTTC.

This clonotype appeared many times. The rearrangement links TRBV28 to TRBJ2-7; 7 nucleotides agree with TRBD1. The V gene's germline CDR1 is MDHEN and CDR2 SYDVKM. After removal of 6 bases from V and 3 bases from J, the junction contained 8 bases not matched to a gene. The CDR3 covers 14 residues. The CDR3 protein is CASSRQGTLYEQYF. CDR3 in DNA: TGTGCCAGCAGCCGACAGGGAACCCTCTACGAGCAGTACTTC. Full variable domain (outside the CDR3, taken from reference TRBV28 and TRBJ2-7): DVKVTQSSRYLVKRTGEKVFLECVQDMDHENMFWYRQDPGLGLRLIYFSYDVKMKEKGDIPEGYSVSREKKERFSLILESASTNQTSMYLCASSRQGTLYEQYFGPGTRLTVT.

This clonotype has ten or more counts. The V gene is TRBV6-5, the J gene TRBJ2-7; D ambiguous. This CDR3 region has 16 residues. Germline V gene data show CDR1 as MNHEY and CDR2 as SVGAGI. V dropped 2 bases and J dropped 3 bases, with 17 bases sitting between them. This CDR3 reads CASSYANSRSYYEQYF. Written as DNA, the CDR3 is TGTGCCAGCAGTTACGCAAACTCCCGGAGCTACTACGAGCAGTACTTC.

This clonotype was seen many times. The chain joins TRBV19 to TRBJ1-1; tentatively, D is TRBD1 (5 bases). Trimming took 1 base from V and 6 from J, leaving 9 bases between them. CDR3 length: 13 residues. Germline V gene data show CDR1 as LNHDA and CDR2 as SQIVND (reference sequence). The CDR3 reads CASSIARGAEAFF. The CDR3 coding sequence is TGTGCCAGTAGTATAGCCCGGGGGGCTGAAGCTTTCTTT.

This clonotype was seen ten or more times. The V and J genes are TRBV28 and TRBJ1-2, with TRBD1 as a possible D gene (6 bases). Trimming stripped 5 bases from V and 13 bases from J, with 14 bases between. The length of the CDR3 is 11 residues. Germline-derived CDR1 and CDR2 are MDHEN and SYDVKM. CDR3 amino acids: CASSLPGVCTF. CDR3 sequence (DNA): TGTGCCAGCAGTCTTCCAGGGGTTTGCACCTTC.

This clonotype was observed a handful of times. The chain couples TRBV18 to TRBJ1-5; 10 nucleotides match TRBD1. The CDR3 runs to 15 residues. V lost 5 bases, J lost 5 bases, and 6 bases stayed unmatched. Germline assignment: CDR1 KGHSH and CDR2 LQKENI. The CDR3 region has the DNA TGTGCCAGCTCAACGACAGGGGGCTTAGATCAGCCCCAGCATTTT. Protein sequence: CASSTTGGLDQPQHF.

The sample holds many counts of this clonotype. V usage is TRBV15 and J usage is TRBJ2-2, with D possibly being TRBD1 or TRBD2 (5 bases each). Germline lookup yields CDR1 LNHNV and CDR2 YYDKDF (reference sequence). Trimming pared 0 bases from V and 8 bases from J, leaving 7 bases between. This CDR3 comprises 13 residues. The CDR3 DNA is TGTGCCACCAGCAGAGATGGGGGAGGGGAGCTGTTTTTT. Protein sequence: CATSRDGGGELFF.

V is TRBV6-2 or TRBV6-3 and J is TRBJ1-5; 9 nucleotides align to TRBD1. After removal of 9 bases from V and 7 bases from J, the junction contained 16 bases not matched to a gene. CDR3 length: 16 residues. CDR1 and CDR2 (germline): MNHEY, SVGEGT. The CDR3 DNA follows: TGTGCCAGAAGTACACAGGGACAGGGCTCCGGCCAGCCCCAGCATTTT. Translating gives CARSTQGQGSGQPQHF.

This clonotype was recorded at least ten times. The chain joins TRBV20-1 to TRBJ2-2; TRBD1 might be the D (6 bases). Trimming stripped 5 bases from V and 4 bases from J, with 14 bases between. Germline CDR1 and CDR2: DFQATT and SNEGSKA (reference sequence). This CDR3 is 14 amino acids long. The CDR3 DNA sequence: TGCAGTGCTCCGGACAGCCTGATCACCGGGGAGCTGTTTTTT. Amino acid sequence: CSAPDSLITGELFF.